This TCR beta chain derives from a study of blood T cell repertoires in COVID-19. V lost 8 bases and J lost 4; bases outside the gene matches: 1. This CDR3 is 11 amino acids long. CDR1 and CDR2 (germline): KGHSH, LQKENI. TCRdb's copy holds only in-frame clones and misses some; the assay was immunoSEQ multiplex PCR. The sample has under 300,000 clones, about 88% seen once. The TCR originated in a woman in her thirties or forties who had recovered from COVID-19. This chain links TRBV18 with TRBJ1-1; 7 positions agree with TRBD1. The sequenced sample consisted of peripheral blood. The DNA for the CDR3 is TGTGCCAGCCGGGACAGCACTGAAGCTTTCTTT. It is translated as CASRDSTEAFF.